The present T cell receptor beta chain was sequenced within a study of memory CD4+ T cells and cytomegalovirus serostatus. Study-level points and caveats: The CMV-associated TCR signature appears largely within the CD4+ memory repertoire.

This clone was seen just once. Its antigen is not known. Profiling relied on immunoSEQ multiplex PCR, and the TCRdb table lists in-frame clones only, not all of them. The sample has tens of thousands of clones; 82% are singletons. Single viable CD3+CD4+CD8-CD45RO+ cells were sorted as the memory CD4+ T cells. Donors' CMV status reflects serum IgG against pp150, pp28, p38, p52. Positive selection with CD4 microbeads enriched total CD4+ T cells. Germline values: CDR1 LNHNV, CDR2 YYDKDF (reference sequence). CDR3 size: 15 residues. Between the trimmed V and J ends, which lost 0 bases and 4 bases, there was a span of 13 bases.

The TCR was taken from an adult in good health and CMV-seronegative. Some clones in this sample may be carry-over from other donors' samples. The V and J genes are TRBV15 and TRBJ2-7; D is possibly TRBD1 (5 bases). The sample consisted of memory CD4+ T cells from blood. The CDR3 bases are TGTGCCACCAGCAGAGATATTGACAGCTATTACGAGCAGTACTTC. Encoded protein: CATSRDIDSYYEQYF.